This is a list of T cell receptor beta chains from one sample in a study of regulatory T cells in long-lasting Graves disease. MiXCR, applied by TCRdb to the multiplex PCR reads, yields one record per CDR3 protein. The sample shows 300,000 or so distinct CDR3 sequences, about 18% of them seen only once. The specimen was peripheral blood mononuclear cells (PBMCs), collected when the disease was refractory, from a patient treated with antithyroid drugs. The receptors originated from a female donor with Graves disease. Each CDR3 is given without its conserved first and last residue.

CDR3 protein | J gene | V gene
ASRGTTGGGELF | TRBJ2-2 | TRBV28
ASSSQGYEQY | TRBJ2-7 | TRBV7-2
SAPTSGGHGYT | TRBJ1-2 | TRBV20-1
ASSPLLGLSGQGDNQPQH | TRBJ1-5 | TRBV6-1
ASSYKPYRGGGNEQF | - | TRBV6-5
ASSSAGGEGYT | TRBJ1-2 | TRBV19
ASSQDSVNEKLF | TRBJ1-4 | TRBV6-2/TRBV6-3
SARVQGASNQPQH | TRBJ1-5 | TRBV20-1
ASSRSGTSGGEVKTQY | TRBJ2-5 | TRBV5-1
ASIPQGMEGYT | TRBJ1-2 | TRBV6-2/TRBV6-3
SARKRGGNTGELF | TRBJ2-2 | TRBV20-1
ATSTGGYGYT | TRBJ1-2 | TRBV10-3
ASSTPERGPYGYT | TRBJ1-2 | TRBV19
ASSLQGWWETQY | TRBJ2-5 | TRBV5-1
AFGALPGGYT | TRBJ1-2 | TRBV10-3
ASSLEGVAGTGTDTQY | TRBJ2-3 | TRBV11-3
AISEERDFQETQY | TRBJ2-5 | TRBV10-3
ASSIDWAAEEMNTEAF | TRBJ1-1 | TRBV19
ASSAAAGLSYEQY | TRBJ2-7 | TRBV9
ATSGESQGSYEQY | TRBJ2-7 | TRBV15
SARGQGFNEQY | TRBJ2-7 | TRBV20-1
SARDWASGGQETQY | TRBJ2-5 | TRBV20-1
ASSPAQLLYGYT | TRBJ1-2 | TRBV5-6
ASTLTSGGQGNTGELF | TRBJ2-2 | TRBV12-3/TRBV12-4
ASSLRNEQY | TRBJ2-7 | TRBV5-1
ASSSLGSGNEQF | TRBJ2-1 | TRBV7-3
ASSSRQEEKLF | TRBJ1-4 | TRBV5-4
ASSLAPSEQF | TRBJ2-1 | TRBV12-3/TRBV12-4
ASTEGRAGGNQPQH | TRBJ1-5 | TRBV12-3/TRBV12-4
ASSQSPGTGVDQPQH | TRBJ1-5 | TRBV3-1
SARDWGVENEKLF | TRBJ1-4 | TRBV20-1
ASSSGRGQPQH | TRBJ1-5 | TRBV6-2/TRBV6-3
ASKGRKSTDTQY | TRBJ2-3 | TRBV5-1
ASSHGQGAHEQY | TRBJ2-7 | TRBV5-6
AWSYGVGNEQY | TRBJ2-7 | TRBV30
ASSSSLRTEAF | TRBJ1-1 | TRBV2
ASSLTGTQPQH | TRBJ1-5 | TRBV5-1